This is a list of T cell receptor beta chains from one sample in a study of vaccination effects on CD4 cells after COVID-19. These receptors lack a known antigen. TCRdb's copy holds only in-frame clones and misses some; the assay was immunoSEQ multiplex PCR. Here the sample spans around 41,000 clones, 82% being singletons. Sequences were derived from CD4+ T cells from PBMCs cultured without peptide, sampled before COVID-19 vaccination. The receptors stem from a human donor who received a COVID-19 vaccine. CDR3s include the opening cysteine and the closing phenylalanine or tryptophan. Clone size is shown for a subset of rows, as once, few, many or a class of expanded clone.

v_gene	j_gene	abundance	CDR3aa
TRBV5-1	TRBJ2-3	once	CASSNLAGGSADTQYF
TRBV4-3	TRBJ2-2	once	CASSQESVAGGVGELFF
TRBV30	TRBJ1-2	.	CAWREQGLNYGYTF
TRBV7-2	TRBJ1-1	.	CASSSTGVNTEAFF
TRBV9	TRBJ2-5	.	CASSRGSIGETQYF
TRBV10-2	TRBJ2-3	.	CASSEPGTDTQYF
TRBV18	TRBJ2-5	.	CASSHDMTGEGETQYF
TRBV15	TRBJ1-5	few	CATSRDPKDGQPQHF
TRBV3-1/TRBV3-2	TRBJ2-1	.	CASSQRAGGPYNEQFF
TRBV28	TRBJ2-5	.	CASSATRETQYF
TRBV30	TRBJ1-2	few	CAVGGGQGYTF
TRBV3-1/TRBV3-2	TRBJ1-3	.	CASGNSGNTIYF
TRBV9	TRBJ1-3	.	CASSVKSLDSSGNTIYF
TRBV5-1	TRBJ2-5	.	CASSLQGEETQYF
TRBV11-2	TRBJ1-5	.	CASSAVPDSNQPQHF
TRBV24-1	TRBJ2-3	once	CATSDFTRDRGLDTQYF
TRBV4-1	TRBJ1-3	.	CASSQATGTGNTIYF
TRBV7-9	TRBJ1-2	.	CASSLADGFYGYTF
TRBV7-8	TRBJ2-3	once	CASSLVGGYLDTQYF
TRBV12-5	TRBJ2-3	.	CASGPGSAADTQYF
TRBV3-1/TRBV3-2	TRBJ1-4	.	CASSLSGTNEKLFF
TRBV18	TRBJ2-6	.	CASSPRWSWGALGGANVLTF
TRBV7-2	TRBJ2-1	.	CASSFSGEDNEQFF
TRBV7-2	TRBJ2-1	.	CASRPGGNEQFF
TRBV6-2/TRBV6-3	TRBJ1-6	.	CASSYAGTANSPLHF